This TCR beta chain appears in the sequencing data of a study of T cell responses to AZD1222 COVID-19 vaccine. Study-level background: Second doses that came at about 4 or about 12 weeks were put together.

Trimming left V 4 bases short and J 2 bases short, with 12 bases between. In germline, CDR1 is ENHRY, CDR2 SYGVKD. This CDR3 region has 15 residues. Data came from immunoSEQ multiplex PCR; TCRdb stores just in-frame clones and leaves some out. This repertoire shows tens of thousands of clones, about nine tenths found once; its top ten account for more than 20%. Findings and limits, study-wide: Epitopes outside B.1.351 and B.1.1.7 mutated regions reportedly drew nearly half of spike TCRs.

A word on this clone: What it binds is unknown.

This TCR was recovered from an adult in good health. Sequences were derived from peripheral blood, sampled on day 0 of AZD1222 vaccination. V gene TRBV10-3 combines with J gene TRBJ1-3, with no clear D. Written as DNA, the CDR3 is TGTGCCATCAGTGGGGAAGTTCTCCCTGGAAACACCATATATTTT. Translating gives CAISGEVLPGNTIYF.